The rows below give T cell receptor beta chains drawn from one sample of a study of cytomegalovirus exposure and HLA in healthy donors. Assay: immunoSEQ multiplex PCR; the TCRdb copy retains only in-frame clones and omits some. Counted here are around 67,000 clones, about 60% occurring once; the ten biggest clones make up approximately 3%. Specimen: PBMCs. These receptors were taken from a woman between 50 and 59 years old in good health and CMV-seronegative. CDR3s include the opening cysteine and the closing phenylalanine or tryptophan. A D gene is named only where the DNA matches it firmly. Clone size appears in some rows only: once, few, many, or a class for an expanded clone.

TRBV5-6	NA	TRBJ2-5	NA	CASSLASYAEETQYF
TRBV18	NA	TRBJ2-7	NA	CASSPLASREQYF
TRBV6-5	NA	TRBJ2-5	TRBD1	CASRWTGGPTQYF
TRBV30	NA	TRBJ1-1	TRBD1	CAWSTPGTADTEAFF
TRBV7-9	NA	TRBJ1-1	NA	CASSLVGAGAFF
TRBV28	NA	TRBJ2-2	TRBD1	CASSPPGQGSTGELFF
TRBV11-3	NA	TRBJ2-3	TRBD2	CASSSAGTALATQYF
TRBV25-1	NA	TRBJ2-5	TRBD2	CASSEYSGRAPETQYF
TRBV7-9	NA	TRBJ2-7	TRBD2	CASSPSLTSGSHEQYF
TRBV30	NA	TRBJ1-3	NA	CAWSPSFSGNTIYF
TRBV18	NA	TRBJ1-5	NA	CASTFAGSNQPQHF
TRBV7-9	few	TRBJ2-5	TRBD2	CASVGRDQYQETQYF
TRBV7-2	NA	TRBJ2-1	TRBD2	CASSPNSGLAGAHNEQFF
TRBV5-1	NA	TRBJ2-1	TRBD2	CASSLGLAGEGEQFF
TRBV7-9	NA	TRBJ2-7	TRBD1	CASSFGGQGMFYEQYF